This is a list of T cell receptor beta chains from one sample in a study of blood T cells in healthy people across ages. TCRdb passed the 5' RACE reads through MiXCR, listing each CDR3 protein once. This table holds roughly 1,800,000 distinct CDR3 sequences, approximately 50% found once. Source material: blood. Receptors were obtained from a woman in her thirties or forties in good health. Both conserved end residues are part of each CDR3. Each record gives: clone size, J gene, D gene, V gene, CDR3 DNA, CDR3 protein. The D gene is left open where the match is weak. Rows may omit the clone size; those that give it use once, few, many or a size class.

NA	TRBJ2-7	NA	TRBV7-9	TGTGCCAGCAGCTTAATCCTAGCCGACCTAGGCGAGCAGTACTTC	CASSLILADLGEQYF
NA	TRBJ2-3	TRBD1	TRBV15	TGTGCCACCAGCAACTTCCCCCACAGGGGAGATACGCAGTATTTT	CATSNFPHRGDTQYF
NA	TRBJ2-5	TRBD1	TRBV20-1	TGCAGTGCTAGAGATAGTCTAATCCCGGGACAGTTGAAAGAGACCCAGTACTTC	CSARDSLIPGQLKETQYF
once	TRBJ1-2	NA	TRBV27	TGTGCCAGCAGTTTATACTTGGGGGGAAACTATGGCTACACCTTC	CASSLYLGGNYGYTF
few	TRBJ2-5	NA	TRBV20-1	TGCAGTGCTAGAAAGGCGGAGACCCAGTACTTC	CSARKAETQYF
once	TRBJ2-3	NA	TRBV15	TGTGCCACCCGGGCGGGCAGCCTTGTCACAGATACGCAGTATTTT	CATRAGSLVTDTQYF
NA	TRBJ2-7	NA	TRBV24-1	TGTGCCACCAGTGAACCGGGACAATCCTCCTACGAGCAGTACTTC	CATSEPGQSSYEQYF
NA	TRBJ2-7	TRBD1	TRBV29-1	TGCAGCGTTCGAATGGGAGACAGGGCTGGCGAGCAGTACTTC	CSVRMGDRAGEQYF
few	TRBJ2-5	NA	TRBV4-3	TGCGCCAGCAGCCCCATCCAGGGGTACCAAGAGACCCAGTACTTC	CASSPIQGYQETQYF
NA	TRBJ2-1	TRBD2	TRBV7-8	TGTGCCAGCATCCTAGCGGGGGGCACGAGGAATGAGCAGTTCTTC	CASILAGGTRNEQFF
few	TRBJ1-2	NA	TRBV20-1	TGCAGTGCTAGGGACGCAGCAGATGGCTACACCTTC	CSARDAADGYTF